This TCR beta chain was recorded in a study of CD8+ T cells in alopecia areata. V lost 0 bases, J lost 2 bases, and 17 bases lay in between. The CDR3 totals 17 residues. Germline CDR1 and CDR2: SGDLS and YYNGEE. Extracted from the samples, RNA was reverse transcribed into cDNA to serve as the sequencing template. Measured with immunoSEQ multiplex PCR; TCRdb has only the in-frame clones, and not every one. The sample contains 150,000 to 200,000 clones, less than 70% of which appear only once. Documented treatment: oral pan-JAK inhibitor, 5-10 mg twice daily. The rearrangement joins TRBV9 to TRBJ2-5, with D perhaps being TRBD1 or TRBD2 (6 bases each). This material consisted of CD4+ T cells sorted from blood, taken at roughly week 49, from a patient treated with tofacitinib. This sequence was found in a human donor with alopecia areata. CDR3 loop: CASSVDMPGAVQETQYF. As DNA, the CDR3 is TGTGCCAGCAGCGTAGATATGCCGGGGGCGGTTCAAGAGACCCAGTACTTC.